This TCR beta chain was sequenced for a study of cytomegalovirus exposure and HLA in healthy donors. Overall study results and limits: Later work showed greater clonal expansion in HLA-associated TCR beta chains than in equally common others. Per a prior analysis, the majority of TCR beta V segments were productive roughly 90% or roughly 30% of the time. As a later analysis revealed, most CMV-associated TCR beta chains appeared HLA-restricted.

With 4 bases removed from V and 7 bases from J, the gap between germline ends came to 19 bases. The V gene's germline CDR1 is LGHNA and CDR2 YSLEER. The CDR3 covers 16 residues. With 60 Vbeta and 13 Jbeta primers, the PCR was carried out. The data were produced by immunoSEQ multiplex PCR, yet TCRdb's version contains in-frame clones alone and is incomplete. The listing contains about 99,000 clones. Of note for this clone: Antigen unknown.

Every donor was a healthy person donating bone marrow. The chain couples TRBV4-3 to TRBJ2-2, with D possibly TRBD2 on 7 matching bases. Source material: PBMCs. The origin of this receptor is a man aged 35 to 55 in good health and CMV-seronegative. In DNA form, the CDR3 reads TGCGCCAGCAGCCCGGAGGCGGGGGCGCGGGTCGGGGAGCTGTTTTTT. This sequence encodes CASSPEAGARVGELFF.